The 5 T cell receptor beta chains reported below all come from one sample, sequenced in a study of T cell responses to AZD1222 COVID-19 vaccine. Libraries were prepared by immunoSEQ multiplex PCR; TCRdb keeps only in-frame clonotypes and omits some of them. The sample includes around 87,000 clones, more than 75% of them seen just once. Sequencing was performed on peripheral blood, taken on day 0 of AZD1222 vaccination. The receptor set was obtained from an adult in good health.

The chain uses TRBV2 and TRBJ2-1; weak D call: TRBD1 (6 bases). CDR1 SNHLY and CDR2 FYNNEI come from the germline V gene. V was pared by 4 bases and J by 6 bases, with 16 bases between. The length of the CDR3 is 15 residues. The CDR3 nucleotides read TGTGCCAGCAGTGCCTTACAGGGACCAGGCAATGAGCAGTTCTTC. Protein sequence: CASSALQGPGNEQFF.

This sequence joins TRBV5-6 and TRBJ1-1; D gene uncertain. The CDR3 has 13 residues. Trimming left V 4 bases short and J 0 bases short, with 7 bases between. Germline CDR1 is SGHDT and CDR2 is YYEEEE. This chain's CDR3 is CASSENLNTEAFF. The CDR3 nucleotides read TGTGCCAGCAGCGAAAACTTGAACACTGAAGCTTTCTTT.

The CDR3 sequence: CASSTRQGRETQYF. The CDR3 DNA sequence: TGTGCCAGCAGCACCCGACAGGGCCGGGAGACCCAGTACTTC. This rearrangement joins TRBV7-2 to TRBJ2-5; 7 nucleotides match TRBD1. The length of the CDR3 is 14 residues. The V gene end was trimmed by 5 bases and the J gene end by 5 bases; junction bases not matched to a gene: 8. Germline assignment: CDR1 SGHTA and CDR2 FQGNSA.

The chain combines TRBV6-5 with TRBJ1-3; no reliable D call. The V end lost 7 bases, the J end lost 3 bases, and 13 bases lay between the germline ends. This CDR3 has 14 amino acids. From germline, CDR1 is MNHEY and CDR2 SVGAGI. The CDR3, as DNA: TGTGCCAGCAACAGAGGTTCAGGTGGAAACACCATATATTTT. Translation: CASNRGSGGNTIYF.

J is TRBJ2-3 and V is TRBV2, with 7 bases aligning to TRBD2. Per the germline V gene, CDR1 is SNHLY and CDR2 is FYNNEI. The CDR3 runs to 16 residues. The junction had 7 bases not matched to a gene; V was cut back by 4 bases and J by 0 bases. CDR3 DNA: TGTGCCAGCAGTGCGTCATTAGCGGGTAGCACAGATACGCAGTATTTT. Translated, it gives CASSASLAGSTDTQYF.